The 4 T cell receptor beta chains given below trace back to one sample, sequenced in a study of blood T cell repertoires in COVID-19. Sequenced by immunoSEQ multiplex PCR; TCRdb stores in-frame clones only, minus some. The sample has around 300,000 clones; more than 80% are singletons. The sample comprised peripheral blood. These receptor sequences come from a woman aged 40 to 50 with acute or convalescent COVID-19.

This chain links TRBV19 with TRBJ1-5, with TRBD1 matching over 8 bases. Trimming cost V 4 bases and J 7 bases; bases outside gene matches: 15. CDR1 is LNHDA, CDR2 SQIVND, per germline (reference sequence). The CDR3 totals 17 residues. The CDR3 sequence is CASSTPPRTGRVQPQHF. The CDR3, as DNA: TGTGCCAGTAGTACCCCCCCCCGGACAGGGAGAGTACAGCCCCAGCATTTT.

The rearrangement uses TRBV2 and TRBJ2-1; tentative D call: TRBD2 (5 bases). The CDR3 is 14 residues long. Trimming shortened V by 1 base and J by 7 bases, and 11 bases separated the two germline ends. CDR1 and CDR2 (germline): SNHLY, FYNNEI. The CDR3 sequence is CASSEVRGGNEQFF. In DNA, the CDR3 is TGTGCCAGCAGTGAAGTTCGGGGTGGGAATGAGCAGTTCTTC.

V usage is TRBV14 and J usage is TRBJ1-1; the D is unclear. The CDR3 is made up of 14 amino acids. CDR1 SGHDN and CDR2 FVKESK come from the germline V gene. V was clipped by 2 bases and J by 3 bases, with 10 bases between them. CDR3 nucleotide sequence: TGTGCCAGCAGCCAACGGAGGTGGGACACTGAAGCTTTCTTT. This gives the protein CASSQRRWDTEAFF. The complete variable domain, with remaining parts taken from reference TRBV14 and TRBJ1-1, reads EAGVTQFPSHSVIEKGQTVTLRCDPISGHDNLYWYRRVMGKEIKFLLHFVKESKQDESGMPNNRFLAERTGGTYSTLKVQPAELEDSGVYFCASSQRRWDTEAFFGQGTRLTVV.

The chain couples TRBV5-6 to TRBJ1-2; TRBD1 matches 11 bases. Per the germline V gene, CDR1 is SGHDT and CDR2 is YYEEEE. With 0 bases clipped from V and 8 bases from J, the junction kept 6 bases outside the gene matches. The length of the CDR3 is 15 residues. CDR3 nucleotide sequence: TGTGCCAGCAGCTTGGAGGACAGGGGGCGAGGCGGCTACACCTTC. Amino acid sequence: CASSLEDRGRGGYTF.